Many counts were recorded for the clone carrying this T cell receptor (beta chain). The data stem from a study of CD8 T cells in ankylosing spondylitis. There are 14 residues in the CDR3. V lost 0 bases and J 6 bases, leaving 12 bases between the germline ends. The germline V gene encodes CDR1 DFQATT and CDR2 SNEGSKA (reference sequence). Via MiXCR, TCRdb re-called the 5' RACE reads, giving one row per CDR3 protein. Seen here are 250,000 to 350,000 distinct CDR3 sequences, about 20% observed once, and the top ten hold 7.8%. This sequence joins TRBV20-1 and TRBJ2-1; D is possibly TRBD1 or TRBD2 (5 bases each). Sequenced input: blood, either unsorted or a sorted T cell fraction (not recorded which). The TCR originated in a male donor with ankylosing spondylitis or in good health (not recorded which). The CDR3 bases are TGCAGTGCTAGAGATCTCGCAGGGACCAATGAGCAGTTCTTC. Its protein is CSARDLAGTNEQFF.